The TCR beta chain described here comes from a study of identical twins. Template switching (which added a universal primer site) was used, and cDNA carried unique molecular identifiers. From the 5' RACE reads, TCRdb called clonotypes with MiXCR, one entry per CDR3 protein. The sample contains 650,000 to 800,000 distinct CDR3 sequences, 8% to 9% of which appear only once. General observations from the study: The study based its conclusions on cross-sectional statistical analysis and did not follow the same donors. Out-of-frame TCR alpha sharing in monozygotic twins exceeded recombination model predictions.

Germline loops: CDR1 SGDLS, CDR2 YYNGEE. The CDR3 spans 13 residues. Trimming cost V 4 bases and J 7 bases, with 15 bases left between them. Note on this clonotype: Its cognate antigen is unknown.

The same data also contributed to another study, on yellow fever vaccine responses in identical twins. Turning to that study: Among the twins, the vaccine T cell response reportedly seemed partly convergent and partly personalized.

J is TRBJ2-7 and V is TRBV9; weak D call: TRBD2 (5 bases). The sequence derives from a woman aged 18-29 years in good health. The sample comprised PBMCs. The DNA for the CDR3 is TGTGCCAGCAGCCCGGGCGGGCTGAGAGAGCAGTACTTC. It codes for CASSPGGLREQYF.